The sequence of this T cell receptor beta chain was determined in a study of T cell repertoires in ileal Crohn's disease (dated by TCRdb to the late 2010s). With regard to the full study: The median duration of disease was roughly 7.6 years, and at the time of surgery about a third of patients were active smokers. The TCR repertoire was analysed in about 55 patients with Crohn's disease drawn from a prospective multicentre cohort. A total of 171 mucosal samples from 57 patients were sequenced, with samples obtained at several locations on the surgical specimen and at postoperative endoscopy. Every patient underwent surgery because of a complication, which was stricturing disease in 61% of cases and penetrating disease in roughly 39%. Running in parallel with the study was a multicentre cohort set up to find predictors of early endoscopic recurrence following ileocolonic resection. A Rutgeerts score above i0 was used to define endoscopic postoperative recurrence. About half of the patients received postoperative therapy: some 12 received thiopurines and roughly 19 received anti-TNF agents. Points the paper makes about the study in general: A significantly higher proportion of clonal expansions was observed in active smokers at surgery than in non-smokers (approximately 26% vs 17%, p=0.02). Higher high-frequency clone percentages at surgery were associated with endoscopic recurrence; all patients with clonality above 26.8% (18/57) had recurrence. Compared with CD4 T cells, sorted CD8 T cells contained more high-frequency clones, which suggests that the mucosal expansions were mostly CD8. Mucosal CD4 and CD8 T cells were sorted and sequenced only in a subgroup of patients, whose size was not stated.

Cut back by 0 bases and 2 bases, the V and J ends lie 9 bases apart. Reading the germline V gene gives CDR1 SGHRS and CDR2 YFSETQ. From its cysteine to its phenylalanine, the CDR3 spans 15 amino acids. Only CDR3 DNA is held: 45 bases, read in frame from base 1. Eligible patients were adults with ileal or ileocolonic Crohn's disease who had an indication for ileocolonic resection. Before DNA extraction, whole ileal mucosal biopsies were kept frozen at -80 degrees C. Genomic DNA was extracted from frozen whole biopsies using a TRizol-based method and was quantified with a NanoDrop 2000 spectrophotometer. Roughly 550 nanograms of biopsy DNA per sample were submitted for commercial TCRB immunosequencing. CDR3 regions were amplified from genomic DNA by Adaptive Biotechnology using a two-step, amplification bias-controlled multiplex PCR. The first PCR used primers for every V and J gene segment; the second PCR added barcodes and Illumina adapters. An Illumina instrument was used to sequence the CDR3 libraries. As for the original processing: The analysis used both the pipelines supplied by the vendor and custom analysis of the raw data in R/Bioconductor with R version 3.3.0. Clonality, which ranges from 0 to 1, was calculated as the inverse of the normalised Shannon entropy across all productive clones. High-frequency clones were defined as the share of the repertoire taken up by the top 100 clones, keeping only clones that passed a 95% confidence test. Repertoire diversity was measured with the Simpson index, and overlap between samples was measured with the Morisita-Horn index. TCRdb's version of the immuneACCESS table is confined to in-frame rearrangements and falls short of the full clone set. An unresolved V gene accounts for under half of the shortfall where checked; the remainder is of unknown origin. The V and J calls and the clone size are those of that table, but D and trimming were determined from the DNA. Counted in this sample were around 17,000 clones; about 90% of them appeared once. The ten biggest clones cover roughly 5.5% of the sample.

As regards this clone: The specificity of this receptor is unknown. The sample holds no much larger clone one base away, and base qualities are not on file.

Sequenced: ileal tissue. The source is an adult with Crohn's disease. The chain is made from TRBV5-1 and TRBJ2-1; the D gene cannot be resolved reliably. The CDR3 protein: CASSLGHSAYNEQFF. The DNA reads as follows: TGCGCCAGCAGCTTGGGACATTCGGCCTACAATGAGCAGTTCTTC.